This T cell receptor (beta chain) was recorded in a study of beta chain features in type 1 diabetes. The overall study: Patient and healthy donor groups were alike in age, gender and cell yields.

Study-wide results and limits: The naive, central memory and Treg TCRB repertoires looked more alike in patients than they did in healthy donors.

This clone was found a few times. The antigen remains undetermined. The length of the CDR3 is 16 residues. V gave up 4 bases and J gave up 4 bases; unmatched junction bases: 5. Germline loops: CDR1 LGHNA, CDR2 YSLEER. The investigators reverse transcribed all of the isolated RNA, so they sequenced expressed TCRB transcripts. The method was immunoSEQ multiplex PCR; TCRdb's version includes in-frame clones alone and lacks a portion of them. This sample has hundreds of thousands of clones; 14% occur once, and the top ten carry 6.7%. The sequencing input was central memory CD4+ T cells from blood. This TCR came from a man aged 25 to 40 in good health. V is TRBV4-3 and J is TRBJ2-3, with 13 positions matching TRBD2. In DNA form, the CDR3 reads TGCGCCAGCAGCCGAGTCACTAGCGGGAGGGCAGATACGCAGTATTTT. It encodes CASSRVTSGRADTQYF.